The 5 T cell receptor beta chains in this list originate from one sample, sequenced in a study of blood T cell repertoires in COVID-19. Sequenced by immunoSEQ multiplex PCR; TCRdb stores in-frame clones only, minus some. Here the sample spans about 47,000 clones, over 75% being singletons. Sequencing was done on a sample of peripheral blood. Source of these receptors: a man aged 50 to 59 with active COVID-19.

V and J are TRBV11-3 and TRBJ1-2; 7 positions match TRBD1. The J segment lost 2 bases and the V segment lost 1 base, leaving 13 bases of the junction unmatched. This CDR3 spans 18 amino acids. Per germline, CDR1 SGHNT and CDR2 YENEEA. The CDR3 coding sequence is TGTGCCAGCAGCTTAGTTCCGACAGGGTTCTTTAGAAACTATGGCTACACCTTC. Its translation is CASSLVPTGFFRNYGYTF.

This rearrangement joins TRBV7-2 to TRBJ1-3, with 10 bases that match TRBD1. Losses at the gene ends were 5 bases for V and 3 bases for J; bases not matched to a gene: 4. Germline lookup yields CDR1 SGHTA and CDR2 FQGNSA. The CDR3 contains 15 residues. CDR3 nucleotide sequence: TGTGCCAGCAGCCCGGACAGGGGGGATGGAAACACCATATATTTT. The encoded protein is CASSPDRGDGNTIYF. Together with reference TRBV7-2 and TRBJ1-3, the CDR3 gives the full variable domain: GAGVSQSPSNKVTEKGKDVELRCDPISGHTALYWYRQSLGQGLEFLIYFQGNSAPDKSGLPSDRFSAERTGGSVSTLTIQRTQQEDSAVYLCASSPDRGDGNTIYFGEGSWLTVV.

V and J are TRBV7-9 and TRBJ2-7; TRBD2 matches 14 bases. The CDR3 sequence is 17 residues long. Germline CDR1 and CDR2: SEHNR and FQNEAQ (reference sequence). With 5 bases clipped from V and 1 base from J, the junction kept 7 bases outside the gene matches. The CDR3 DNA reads TGTGCCAGCAGCGATGGACTAGCGGGAGGAGCTTCCTACGAGCAGTACGTC. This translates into CASSDGLAGGASYEQYV.

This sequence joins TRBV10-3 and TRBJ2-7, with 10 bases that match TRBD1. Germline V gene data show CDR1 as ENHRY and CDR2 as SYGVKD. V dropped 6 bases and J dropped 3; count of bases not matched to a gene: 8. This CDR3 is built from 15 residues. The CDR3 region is CAIRGWGQGFYEQYF. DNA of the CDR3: TGTGCCATCAGGGGCTGGGGACAGGGGTTCTACGAGCAGTACTTC.

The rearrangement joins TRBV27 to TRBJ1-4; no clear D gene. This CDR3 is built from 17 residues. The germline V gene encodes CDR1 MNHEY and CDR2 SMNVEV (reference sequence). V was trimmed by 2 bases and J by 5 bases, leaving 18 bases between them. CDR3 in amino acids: CASSLGPRGQFNEKLFF. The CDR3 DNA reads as TGTGCCAGCAGTTTAGGACCCCGAGGGCAGTTCAATGAAAAACTGTTTTTT.